This record looks at one TCR beta chain sequence and its context. Its antigen is currently unknown. The data are from a study of T cells in localized non-small cell lung cancer. Study results and limitations: Highest T cell clonality was seen in uninvolved adjacent lung, surpassing that measured in tumor. Turning up in adjacent lung were a median around 50 of the top 100 tumor clones.

The table came from immunoSEQ multiplex PCR; TCRdb's copy has only in-frame clones and leaves some out. Of fewer than 75,000 clones detected, roughly 83% appear once; the ten largest clones hold 1% to 1.5%. Germline lookup yields CDR1 SGHVS and CDR2 FNYEAQ. There are 15 residues in the CDR3. After removal of 2 bases from V and 5 bases from J, the junction contained 8 bases not matched to a gene. The TCR sequence derives from a female donor of 60 years or more with stage I lung adenocarcinoma. The starting material was peripheral blood, obtained before any cancer treatment. V gene TRBV7-6 combines with J gene TRBJ2-7, with TRBD1 matching over 8 bases. CDR3 loop: CASSLSFGTGNEQYF. Written as DNA, the CDR3 is TGTGCCAGCAGCTTATCATTCGGGACAGGTAACGAGCAGTACTTC.